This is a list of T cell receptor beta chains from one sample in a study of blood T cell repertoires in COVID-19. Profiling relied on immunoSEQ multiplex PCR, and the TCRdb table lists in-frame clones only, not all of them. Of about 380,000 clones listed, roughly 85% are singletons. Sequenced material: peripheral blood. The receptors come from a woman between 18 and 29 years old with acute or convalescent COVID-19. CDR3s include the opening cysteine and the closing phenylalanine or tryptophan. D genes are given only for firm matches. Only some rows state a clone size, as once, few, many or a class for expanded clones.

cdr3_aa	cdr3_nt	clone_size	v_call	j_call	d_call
CASSELLVRSLNTEAFF	TGTGCCAGCAGTGAGTTACTGGTTCGGAGTTTGAACACTGAAGCTTTCTTT	few	TRBV6-1	TRBJ1-1	NA
CASSLAFGQKDTEAFF	TGTGCCAGCAGTTTGGCATTCGGACAGAAGGACACTGAAGCTTTCTTT	NA	TRBV27	TRBJ1-1	NA
CASSARTESSYEQYF	TGTGCCAGCAGCGCCCGGACAGAGAGCTCCTACGAGCAGTACTTC	NA	TRBV7-2	TRBJ2-7	NA
CASRREGVDTEAFF	TGTGCCAGCAGGAGGGAAGGCGTAGACACTGAAGCTTTCTTT	once	TRBV2	TRBJ1-1	NA
CASSGRAALLTSTDTQYF	TGTGCCAGTAGTGGGCGGGCAGCTCTACTTACTAGCACAGATACGCAGTATTTT	NA	TRBV19	TRBJ2-3	NA
CASSRVSGANVLTF	TGTGCCAGCAGCAGGGTTTCCGGGGCCAACGTCCTGACTTTC	NA	TRBV28	TRBJ2-6	NA
CASSLGPGPNQPQHF	TGTGCCAGCAGTTTAGGCCCAGGGCCGAATCAGCCCCAGCATTTT	NA	TRBV28	TRBJ1-5	NA
CASSHSSTEGYGYTF	TGTGCCAGCAGTCATTCATCAACTGAGGGATATGGCTACACCTTC	NA	TRBV6-5	TRBJ1-2	NA
CASSYLSGTENTEAFF	TGTGCCAGCAGTTACTTGTCTGGGACAGAGAACACTGAAGCTTTCTTT	NA	TRBV6-5	TRBJ1-1	TRBD1
CASSPGQGVNYGYTF	TGCGCCAGCAGCCCGGGACAGGGGGTTAACTATGGCTACACCTTC	NA	TRBV5-1	TRBJ1-2	TRBD1
CASSMEGGGVQPQHF	TGTGCCAGTAGTATGGAAGGGGGCGGCGTGCAGCCCCAGCATTTT	few	TRBV19	TRBJ1-5	TRBD1
CASSAGRAAGGGYGYTF	TGTGCCAGCAGTGCGGGCCGCGCGGCAGGGGGAGGCTATGGCTACACCTTC	NA	TRBV9	TRBJ1-2	TRBD1
CASRPGLAGTYNEQFF	TGTGCCAGCAGGCCCGGACTAGCGGGAACATACAATGAGCAGTTCTTC	NA	TRBV27	TRBJ2-1	TRBD2
CASITGERAEAFF	TGCGCCAGCATTACAGGGGAAAGGGCTGAAGCTTTCTTT	NA	TRBV5-1	TRBJ1-1	TRBD1
CASGLGSGTEAFF	TGTGCCAGCGGTCTGGGTTCGGGGACTGAAGCTTTCTTT	few	TRBV27	TRBJ1-1	NA
CASSHSSGEQYF	TGTGCCAGCAGCCACTCTAGCGGCGAGCAGTACTTC	once	TRBV3-1/TRBV3-2	TRBJ2-7	TRBD2
CASSQGTSGGGWNEQFF	TGTGCCAGCAGCCAAGGGACTAGCGGGGGGGGATGGAATGAGCAGTTCTTC	NA	TRBV14	TRBJ2-1	TRBD2
CASSVEGGAGPQYF	TGTGCCAGCAGCGTAGAGGGGGGAGCGGGACCGCAGTATTTT	NA	TRBV9	TRBJ2-3	NA
CASSLRQGADTGELFF	TGTGCCAGCAGTCTACGACAGGGGGCCGACACCGGGGAGCTGTTTTTT	NA	TRBV27	TRBJ2-2	TRBD1
CASSLEALKGGGEAFF	TGCGCCAGCAGCTTGGAGGCGTTGAAGGGAGGTGGTGAAGCTTTCTTT	NA	TRBV5-1	TRBJ1-1	NA
CASSSHYTGELFF	TGTGCCAGCAGCTCCCACTACACCGGGGAGCTGTTTTTT	once	TRBV11-2	TRBJ2-2	NA
CASSASRQGAGNTIYF	TGTGCCAGCAGTGCTTCCCGACAGGGGGCTGGAAACACCATATATTTT	NA	TRBV2	TRBJ1-3	TRBD1
CATSAGRGNTEAFF	TGTGCCACCAGTGCCGGAAGGGGCAACACTGAAGCTTTCTTT	NA	TRBV24-1	TRBJ1-1	NA
CSVGVGGQTQYF	TGCAGCGTTGGGGTAGGAGGCCAGACCCAGTACTTC	NA	TRBV29-1	TRBJ2-5	NA
CASSGQGYSNQPQHF	TGTGCCAGCAGCGGACAGGGATATAGCAATCAGCCCCAGCATTTT	NA	TRBV6-5	TRBJ1-5	TRBD1
CASSQGLAGGSEQFF	TGCGCCAGCAGCCAAGGACTAGCGGGAGGCAGTGAGCAGTTCTTC	NA	TRBV4-1	TRBJ2-1	TRBD2
CASSPRLSNTEAFF	TGTGCCAGCAGTCCAAGACTGTCGAACACTGAAGCTTTCTTT	NA	TRBV2	TRBJ1-1	NA
CASRNDRNEKLFF	TGTGCCAGCCGTAACGACAGAAATGAAAAACTGTTTTTT	NA	TRBV27	TRBJ1-4	NA
CASSYAGSYEQYF	TGTGCCAGCAGTTACGCAGGTTCCTACGAGCAGTACTTC	NA	TRBV6-6	TRBJ2-7	NA
CASSSYTSGSSPYNEQFF	TGTGCCAGCAGCTCGTACACTAGCGGGAGTTCTCCCTACAATGAGCAGTTCTTC	NA	TRBV3-1/TRBV3-2	TRBJ2-1	TRBD2
CAIGGENEQFF	TGTGCCATCGGTGGAGAGAATGAGCAGTTCTTC	NA	TRBV10-3	TRBJ2-1	NA
CASAAGTGGAEQYF	TGTGCCTCGGCCGCCGGGACAGGGGGTGCCGAGCAGTACTTC	NA	TRBV30	TRBJ2-7	TRBD1
CASSSSRGNQPQHF	TGTGCCAGCAGTTCCTCCCGGGGCAATCAGCCCCAGCATTTT	NA	TRBV6-5	TRBJ1-5	NA
CASSLGEGTNTGELFF	TGCGCCAGCAGCCTCGGCGAGGGAACGAACACCGGGGAGCTGTTTTTT	NA	TRBV5-1	TRBJ2-2	NA
CSVEDTGWEEETQYF	TGCAGCGTTGAAGACACGGGTTGGGAGGAAGAGACCCAGTACTTC	NA	TRBV29-1	TRBJ2-5	NA
CASSQVSGGYEQYF	TGCGCCAGCAGCCAAGTTAGCGGGGGCTACGAGCAGTACTTC	NA	TRBV4-1	TRBJ2-7	TRBD2
CASRRQGFDYGYTF	TGTGCCAGTAGGAGGCAGGGGTTCGACTATGGCTACACCTTC	NA	TRBV19	TRBJ1-2	NA
CAISVAGGPEETQYF	TGTGCCATCAGTGTTGCGGGGGGGCCGGAAGAGACCCAGTACTTC	NA	TRBV10-3	TRBJ2-5	TRBD2
CASSSGGLQHF	TGTGCCAGCAGTTCGGGCGGACTCCAGCATTTT	NA	TRBV12-3/TRBV12-4	TRBJ1-5	NA
CASSLGPGLALNEQFF	TGTGCCAGCAGCCTAGGTCCGGGACTAGCGTTAAATGAGCAGTTCTTC	NA	TRBV7-3	TRBJ2-1	TRBD2
CASSLTDLPPSGSGSGELFF	TGTGCCAGCAGCTTAACGGACCTCCCCCCTAGCGGGAGTGGTTCCGGGGAGCTGTTTTTT	NA	TRBV7-3	TRBJ2-2	TRBD2
CASTDPDQAVHGYTF	TGTGCCAGCACCGACCCGGACCAAGCGGTGCATGGCTACACCTTC	NA	TRBV5-4	TRBJ1-2	NA
CASQGTEAFF	TGTGCCAGCCAGGGCACTGAAGCTTTCTTT	once	TRBV2	TRBJ1-1	NA
CASSSWGGSDTEAFF	TGTGCCAGCAGCTCGTGGGGGGGTTCGGACACTGAAGCTTTCTTT	NA	TRBV5-6	TRBJ1-1	NA
CAWSARGNDPQHF	TGTGCCTGGAGTGCGCGGGGCAATGATCCCCAGCATTTT	NA	TRBV30	TRBJ1-5	NA
CASTSTGTGAIEQYF	TGTGCCAGCACCAGCACCGGGACAGGGGCGATCGAGCAGTACTTC	NA	TRBV11-1	TRBJ2-7	TRBD1
CSAPSDTEAFF	TGCAGTGCTCCCTCCGACACTGAAGCTTTCTTT	NA	TRBV20-1	TRBJ1-1	NA
CASSIGMTVSTEAFF	TGTGCCAGTAGTATTGGTATGACAGTTTCCACTGAAGCTTTCTTT	NA	TRBV19	TRBJ1-1	NA
CASSISLPDEQYF	TGTGCCAGTAGTATAAGCCTCCCCGACGAGCAGTACTTC	NA	TRBV19	TRBJ2-7	NA
CASSQPSRGFRSTEAFF	TGCGCCAGCAGCCAACCCAGCAGGGGTTTCAGGAGCACTGAAGCTTTCTTT	NA	TRBV4-1	TRBJ1-1	NA
CASSPTEVWVNEQFF	TGTGCCAGCAGCCCGACAGAAGTCTGGGTCAATGAGCAGTTCTTC	NA	TRBV13	TRBJ2-1	NA
CASSYSPDNYEQYF	TGTGCCAGCAGTTACAGTCCGGACAACTACGAGCAGTACTTC	NA	TRBV6-6	TRBJ2-7	NA
CASSQGDSAFSGANVLTF	TGCGCCAGCAGCCAAGGTGACAGTGCCTTCTCTGGGGCCAACGTCCTGACTTTC	NA	TRBV4-1	TRBJ2-6	NA
CASSLGRRDNEQFF	TGTGCCAGCAGCTTGGGCAGGCGGGACAATGAGCAGTTCTTC	NA	TRBV5-6	TRBJ2-1	NA